These 20 T cell receptor beta chains were all obtained from the same sample, sequenced in a study of identical twins. A single record per CDR3 protein comes from TCRdb applying MiXCR to the 5' RACE reads. The repertoire holds hundreds of thousands of distinct CDR3 sequences, with 5.5% to 7.5% as singletons. Sample: naive T cells sorted from blood. These TCRs come from a man aged 18 to 30 in good health.

Many counts were recorded for this clonotype. The chain recombines TRBV7-8 with TRBJ2-7; D perhaps matches TRBD2 (6 bases). V dropped 4 bases and J dropped 6 bases, with 13 bases sitting between them. This CDR3 has 13 residues. Germline V gene data show CDR1 as SGHVS and CDR2 as FQNEAQ. Here the CDR3 DNA reads TGTGCCAGCAGCTCCTTGACTAGTCTCGAGCAGTACGTC. This codes for CASSSLTSLEQYV.

This clonotype appeared a few times. The genes are TRBV12-3 or TRBV12-4 and TRBJ2-5; 14 bases agree with TRBD2. The CDR3 length is 16 residues. Germline trimming cut 6 bases from V and 5 bases from J; bases unmatched to any gene: 8. CDR3 amino acids: CASSPRGLAGVETQYF. Written as DNA, the CDR3 is TGTGCCAGCAGCCCGAGGGGACTAGCGGGAGTTGAGACCCAGTACTTC.

The chain carries TRBV10-3 and TRBJ2-2; D unresolved. CDR3 length equals 12 residues. Per germline, CDR1 ENHRY and CDR2 SYGVKD. V was cut by 3 bases and J by 8 bases, with 7 bases left in between. CDR3 loop: CAISDSGGELFF. The CDR3, as DNA: TGTGCCATCAGTGACTCGGGTGGGGAGCTGTTTTTT.

The table lists this clonotype with many counts. V gene TRBV9 combines with J gene TRBJ2-1, with D perhaps TRBD1 (5 bases). V was clipped by 0 bases and J by 0 bases, with 7 bases between them. The CDR3 extends over 15 amino acids. The germline V gene has CDR1 SGDLS and CDR2 YYNGEE. CDR3: CASSVEGASYNEQFF. In nucleotides, the CDR3 is TGTGCCAGCAGCGTAGAAGGGGCCTCCTACAATGAGCAGTTCTTC.

Notes on this clonotype: At one end, the junction sequence differs from germline, possibly due to a read error. The rearrangement joins TRBV11-1 to TRBJ1-2; D is unresolved. CDR1 and CDR2 (germline): SGHAT, FQDESV (reference sequence). The CDR3 runs to 12 residues. The CDR3 region has the DNA TGTGCCAGCAGCTCCCTAGTAGGTGGCTACAACTTC. Amino acid sequence: CASSSLVGGYNF.

The V gene is TRBV6-2 or TRBV6-3, the J gene TRBJ2-2; D gene unclear. V was trimmed by 0 bases and J by 4 bases, leaving 9 bases between them. Germline lookup yields CDR1 MNHEY and CDR2 SVGEGT. This CDR3 contains 15 residues. CDR3 sequence reads: CASSYSGISTGELFF. CDR3 DNA: TGTGCCAGCAGTTACTCGGGCATCAGCACCGGGGAGCTGTTTTTT.

This clonotype showed up many times. The chain couples TRBV5-1 to TRBJ2-1, with 11 bases fitting TRBD2. J was trimmed by 4 bases and V by 1 base; bases with no gene match: 7. The length of the CDR3 is 17 residues. Germline V CDR1 and CDR2: SGHRS, YFSETQ. The CDR3 coding sequence is TGCGCCAGCAGCTTGACTACCGGGACTAGCGGTTACAATGAGCAGTTCTTC. Protein sequence: CASSLTTGTSGYNEQFF. Variable domain in full (rest from reference TRBV5-1 and TRBJ2-1): KAGVTQTPRYLIKTRGQQVTLSCSPISGHRSVSWYQQTPGQGLQFLFEYFSETQRNKGNFPGRFSGRQFSNSRSEMNVSTLELGDSALYLCASSLTTGTSGYNEQFFGPGTRLTVL.

This rearrangement joins TRBV20-1 to TRBJ2-5; 12 bases are a match to TRBD2. The CDR3 is made up of 17 amino acids. The V segment lost 0 bases and the J segment 1 base; nucleotides outside the gene matches: 6. Germline assignment: CDR1 DFQATT and CDR2 SNEGSKA (reference sequence). CDR3: CSARETSGSWVQETQYF. The CDR3 coding sequence is TGCAGTGCTAGAGAGACTAGCGGGAGCTGGGTCCAAGAGACCCAGTACTTC.

This clonotype was counted between two and nine times. The chain joins TRBV4-1 to TRBJ2-5; 9 positions agree with TRBD2. This CDR3 region has 18 residues. CDR1 is MGHRA and CDR2 is YSYEKL in the germline V gene. V gave up 2 bases and J gave up 4 bases; unmatched junction bases: 14. This CDR3 reads CASSQNDLAGIGGETQYF. Written as DNA, the CDR3 is TGCGCCAGCAGCCAAAATGATCTAGCGGGGATAGGAGGAGAGACCCAGTACTTC.

This clonotype occurred many times. The chain is built from TRBV11-1 and TRBJ2-2; D possibly matches TRBD1 or TRBD2 (6 bases each). CDR3 size: 14 residues. Germline V gene lookup returns CDR1 SGHAT and CDR2 FQDESV (reference sequence). V dropped 3 bases and J dropped 7 bases, with 12 bases sitting between them. The CDR3 protein is CASSFPGAIGELFF. The CDR3 bases are TGTGCCAGCAGCTTCCCGGGGGCGATCGGGGAGCTGTTTTTT.

This clonotype was seen more than once but under ten times. The rearrangement links TRBV3-1 to TRBJ2-2; TRBD1 might be the D (6 bases). In germline, CDR1 is LGHDT, CDR2 YNNKEL (reference sequence). The CDR3 covers 15 residues. The V and J ends lost 2 bases and 2 bases respectively, with 9 bases between them. This chain's CDR3 is CASSQMGTNTGELFF. The CDR3 nucleotides are TGTGCCAGCAGCCAAATGGGGACAAACACCGGGGAGCTGTTTTTT.

This clonotype was observed many times. This chain connects TRBV20-1 to TRBJ2-1; maybe TRBD2 (7 bases). The V and J ends lost 4 bases and 7 bases respectively, with 11 bases between them. The CDR3 totals 12 residues. Germline lookup yields CDR1 DFQATT and CDR2 SNEGSKA (reference sequence). CDR3 bases: TGCAGTGCTATTGGGGGGGCGAATGAGCAGTTCTTC. Amino acids: CSAIGGANEQFF.

At least ten counts were recorded for this clonotype. The chain carries TRBV29-1 and TRBJ2-1; tentatively, D is TRBD1 or TRBD2 (6 bases each). Germline CDR1 reads SQVTM; CDR2 reads ANQGSEA. There are 15 residues in the CDR3. Trimming took off 4 bases at V and 0 bases at J, with 13 bases between the two ends. CDR3 sequence reads: CSVALGGSSYNEQFF. The CDR3 DNA reads as TGCAGCGTTGCTCTAGGGGGGAGCTCCTACAATGAGCAGTTCTTC.

This clonotype was seen ten or more times. The chain joins TRBV7-9 to TRBJ2-3, with D perhaps TRBD1 (6 bases). Between the trimmed V and J ends, which lost 5 bases and 2 bases, there was a span of 14 bases. The CDR3 sequence is 15 residues long. The germline V gene has CDR1 SEHNR and CDR2 FQNEAQ (reference sequence). The chain's CDR3 is CASSARGTFTDTQYF. The DNA for the CDR3 is TGTGCCAGCAGCGCGAGGGGGACGTTCACAGATACGCAGTATTTT.

In its sample, this clonotype was seen a few times. The chain uses TRBV10-1 and TRBJ2-7; 11 bases align to TRBD2. Losses at the gene ends were 8 bases for V and 4 bases for J; bases not matched to a gene: 16. This CDR3 has 17 amino acids. Germline loops: CDR1 WNHNN, CDR2 SYGVQD (reference sequence). In nucleotides, the CDR3 is TGCGCCAGCCTTATTAGGATAGCGGGAGGGCCACAATACGAGCAGTACGTC. Its translation is CASLIRIAGGPQYEQYV.

This clonotype was seen a handful of times. The V call is TRBV5-1, the J call TRBJ1-1; 12 nucleotides line up with TRBD1. CDR1 is SGHRS and CDR2 is YFSETQ in the germline V gene. J lost 3 bases, V lost 3 bases, and 6 bases had no gene match. The CDR3 contains 16 residues. The CDR3, as DNA: TGCGCCAGCAGCTCCTCCGGGACAGGGGGCGACACTGAAGCTTTCTTT. This encodes CASSSSGTGGDTEAFF.

This clonotype appeared many times. The V gene is TRBV12-3 or TRBV12-4, the J gene TRBJ1-1; 10 bases line up with TRBD1. CDR3 length: 16 residues. Unmatched junction bases numbered 7, after V lost 1 base and J lost 5 bases. CDR3 nucleotide sequence: TGTGCCAGCAGTTTAGGTATTGGGACAGGGGAGACTGAAGCTTTCTTT. This translates into CASSLGIGTGETEAFF.

This clonotype was found many times. This chain uses TRBV12-3 or TRBV12-4 with TRBJ2-2; 10 positions agree with TRBD2. This CDR3 is 17 amino acids long. Losses at the gene ends were 4 bases for V and 5 bases for J; bases not matched to a gene: 10. DNA for the CDR3: TGTGCCAGCAGTTGGCCTAGCGGGAGTGCGAGGACCGGGGAGCTGTTTTTT. Its protein is CASSWPSGSARTGELFF.

This chain joins TRBV2 and TRBJ1-1, with 7 positions matching TRBD1. Germline-derived CDR1 and CDR2 are SNHLY and FYNNEI. The CDR3 covers 12 residues. V was pared by 5 bases and J by 5 bases, with 2 bases of the junction left unmatched. The CDR3 DNA is TGTGCCAGCAGTAAGGGGGCGACTGAAGCTTTCTTT. Protein product: CASSKGATEAFF.

The sample holds a few counts of this clonotype. The CDR3 nucleotides are TGTGCCAGCAGGTTTGACAGGGGAGAGACCCAGTACTTC. As protein: CASRFDRGETQYF. The chain carries TRBV12-3 or TRBV12-4 and TRBJ2-5, with 8 bases matching TRBD1. With V trimmed by 6 bases and J by 4 bases, 4 bases remained unmatched. This CDR3 has 13 amino acids.